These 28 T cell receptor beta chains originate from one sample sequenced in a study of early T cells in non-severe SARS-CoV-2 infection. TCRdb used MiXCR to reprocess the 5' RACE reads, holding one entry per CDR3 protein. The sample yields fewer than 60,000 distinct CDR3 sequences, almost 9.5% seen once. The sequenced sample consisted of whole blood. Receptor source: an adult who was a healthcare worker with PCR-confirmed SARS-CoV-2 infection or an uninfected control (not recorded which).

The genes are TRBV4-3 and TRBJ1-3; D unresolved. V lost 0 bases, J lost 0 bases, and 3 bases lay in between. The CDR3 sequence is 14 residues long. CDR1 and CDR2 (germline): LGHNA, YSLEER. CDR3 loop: CASSQEYSGNTIYF. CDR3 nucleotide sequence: TGCGCCAGCAGCCAAGAGTACTCTGGAAACACCATATATTTT.

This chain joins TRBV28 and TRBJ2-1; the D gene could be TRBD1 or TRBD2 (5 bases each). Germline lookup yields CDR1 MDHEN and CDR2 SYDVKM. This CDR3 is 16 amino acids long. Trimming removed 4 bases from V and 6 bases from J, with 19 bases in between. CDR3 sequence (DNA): TGTGCCAGCAGTTCCCAGGGACCGTCCCTCGGCAATGAGCAGTTCTTC. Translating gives CASSSQGPSLGNEQFF.

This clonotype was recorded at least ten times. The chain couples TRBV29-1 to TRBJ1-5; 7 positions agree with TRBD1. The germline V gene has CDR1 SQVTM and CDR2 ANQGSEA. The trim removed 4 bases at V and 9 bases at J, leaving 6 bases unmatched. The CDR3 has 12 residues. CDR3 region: CSVVEGAGPQHF. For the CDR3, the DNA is TGCAGCGTTGTAGAGGGGGCGGGGCCCCAGCATTTT.

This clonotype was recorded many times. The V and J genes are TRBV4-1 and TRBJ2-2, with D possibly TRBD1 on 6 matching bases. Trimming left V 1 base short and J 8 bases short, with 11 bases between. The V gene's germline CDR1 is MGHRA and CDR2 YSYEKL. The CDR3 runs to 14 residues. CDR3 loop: CASSQGRDRGELFF. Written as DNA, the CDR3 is TGCGCCAGCAGCCAAGGGCGCGACAGGGGGGAGCTGTTTTTT.

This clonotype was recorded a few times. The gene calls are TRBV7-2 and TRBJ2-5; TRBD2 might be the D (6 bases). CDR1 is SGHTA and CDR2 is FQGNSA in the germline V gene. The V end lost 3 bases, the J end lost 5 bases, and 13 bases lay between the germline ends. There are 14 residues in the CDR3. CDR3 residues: CASSFIAEVETQYF. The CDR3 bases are TGTGCCAGCAGCTTTATAGCGGAGGTGGAGACCCAGTACTTC.

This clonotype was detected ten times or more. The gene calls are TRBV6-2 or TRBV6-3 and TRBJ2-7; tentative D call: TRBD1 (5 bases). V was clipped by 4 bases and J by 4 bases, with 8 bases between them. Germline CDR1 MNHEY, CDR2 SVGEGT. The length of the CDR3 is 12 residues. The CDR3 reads CASSWAGYEQYF. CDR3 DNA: TGTGCCAGCAGTTGGGCAGGGTACGAGCAGTACTTC.

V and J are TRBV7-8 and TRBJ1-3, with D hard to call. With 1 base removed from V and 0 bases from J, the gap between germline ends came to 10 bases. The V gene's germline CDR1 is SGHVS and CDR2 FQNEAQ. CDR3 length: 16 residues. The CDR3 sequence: CASSLGLVPSGNTIYF. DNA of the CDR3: TGTGCCAGCAGCTTAGGTCTAGTTCCCTCTGGAAACACCATATATTTT.

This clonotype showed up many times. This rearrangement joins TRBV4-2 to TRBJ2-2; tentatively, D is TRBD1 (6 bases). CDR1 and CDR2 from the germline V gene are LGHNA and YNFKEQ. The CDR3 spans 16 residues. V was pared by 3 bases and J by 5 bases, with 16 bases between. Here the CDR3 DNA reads TGTGCCAGCAGCCAGCTAAAACAGGGTGGGACCGGGGAGCTGTTTTTT. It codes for CASSQLKQGGTGELFF.

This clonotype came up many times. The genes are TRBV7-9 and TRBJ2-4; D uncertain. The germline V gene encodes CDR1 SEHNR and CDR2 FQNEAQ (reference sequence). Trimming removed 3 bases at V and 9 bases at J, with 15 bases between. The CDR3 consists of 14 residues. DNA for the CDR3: TGTGCCAGCAGCTTCGGTAGGGTCAGAAGCATTCAGTACTTC. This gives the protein CASSFGRVRSIQYF.

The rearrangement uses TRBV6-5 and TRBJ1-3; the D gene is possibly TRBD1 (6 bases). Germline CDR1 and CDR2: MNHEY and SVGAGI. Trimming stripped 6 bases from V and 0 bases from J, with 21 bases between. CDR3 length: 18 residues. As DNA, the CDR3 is TGTGCCAGCAGCAAAAGCAGGGGCCTAGCCTACTCTGGAAACACCATATATTTT. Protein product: CASSKSRGLAYSGNTIYF.

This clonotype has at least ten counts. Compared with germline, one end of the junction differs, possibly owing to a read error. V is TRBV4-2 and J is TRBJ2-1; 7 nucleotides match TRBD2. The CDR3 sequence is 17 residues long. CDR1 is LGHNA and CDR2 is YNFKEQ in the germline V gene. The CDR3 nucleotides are TGTGTCAGCAGCCAAGACCCTAGCGGAAGCTCCTACAATGAGCAGTTCTTC. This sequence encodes CVSSQDPSGSSYNEQFF.

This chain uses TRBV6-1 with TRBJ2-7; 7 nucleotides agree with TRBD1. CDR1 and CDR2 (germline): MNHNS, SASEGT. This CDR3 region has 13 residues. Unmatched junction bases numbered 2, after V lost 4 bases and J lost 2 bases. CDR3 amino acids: CASSAGQTYEQYF. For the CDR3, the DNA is TGTGCCAGCAGTGCGGGACAGACCTACGAGCAGTACTTC.

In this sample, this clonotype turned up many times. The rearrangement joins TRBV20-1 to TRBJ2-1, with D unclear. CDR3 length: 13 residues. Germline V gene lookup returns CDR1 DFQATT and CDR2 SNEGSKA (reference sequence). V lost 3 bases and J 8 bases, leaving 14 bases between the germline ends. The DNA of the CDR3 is TGCAGTGCTAGTTTTCTCGGTCTTGATGAGCAGTTCTTC. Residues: CSASFLGLDEQFF.

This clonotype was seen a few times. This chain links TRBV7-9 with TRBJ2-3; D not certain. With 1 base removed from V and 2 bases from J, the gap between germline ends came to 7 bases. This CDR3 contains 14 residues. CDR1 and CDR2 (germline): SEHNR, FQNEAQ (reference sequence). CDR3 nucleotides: TGTGCCAGCAGCTTAGGCCTGATCACAGATACGCAGTATTTT. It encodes CASSLGLITDTQYF.

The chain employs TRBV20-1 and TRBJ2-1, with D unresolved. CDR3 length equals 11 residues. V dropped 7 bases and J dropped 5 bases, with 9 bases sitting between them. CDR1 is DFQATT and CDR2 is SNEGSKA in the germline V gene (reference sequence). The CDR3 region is CSVDKNNEQFF. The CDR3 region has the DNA TGCAGTGTGGATAAAAACAATGAGCAGTTCTTC.

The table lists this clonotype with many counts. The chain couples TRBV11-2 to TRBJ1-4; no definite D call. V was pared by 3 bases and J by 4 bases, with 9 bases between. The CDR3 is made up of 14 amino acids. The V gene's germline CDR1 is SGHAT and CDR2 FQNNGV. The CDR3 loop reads CASSFGRYNEKLFF. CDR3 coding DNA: TGTGCCAGCAGCTTCGGACGGTATAATGAAAAACTGTTTTTT.

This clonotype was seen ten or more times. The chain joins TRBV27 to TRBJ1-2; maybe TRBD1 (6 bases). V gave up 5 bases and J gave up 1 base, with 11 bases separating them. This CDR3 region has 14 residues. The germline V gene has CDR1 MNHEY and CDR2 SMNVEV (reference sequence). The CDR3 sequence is CASSPRTDNYGYTF. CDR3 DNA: TGTGCCAGCAGTCCTAGGACAGATAACTATGGCTACACCTTC.

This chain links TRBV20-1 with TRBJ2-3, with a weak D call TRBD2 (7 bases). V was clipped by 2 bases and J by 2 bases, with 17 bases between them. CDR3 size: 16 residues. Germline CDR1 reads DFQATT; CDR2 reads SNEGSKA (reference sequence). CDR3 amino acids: CSARPGEGSDTDTQYF. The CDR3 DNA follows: TGCAGTGCTAGACCAGGGGAGGGGAGCGACACAGATACGCAGTATTTT.

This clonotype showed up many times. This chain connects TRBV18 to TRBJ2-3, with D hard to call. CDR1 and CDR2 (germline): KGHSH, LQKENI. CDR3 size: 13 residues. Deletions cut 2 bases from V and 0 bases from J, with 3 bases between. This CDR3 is CASSPTSTDTQYF. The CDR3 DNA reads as TGTGCCAGCTCACCAACAAGCACAGATACGCAGTATTTT.

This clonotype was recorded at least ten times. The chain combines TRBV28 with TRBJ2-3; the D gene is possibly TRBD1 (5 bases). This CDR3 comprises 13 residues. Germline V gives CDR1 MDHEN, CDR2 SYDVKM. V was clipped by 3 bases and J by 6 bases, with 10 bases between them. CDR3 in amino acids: CASSFRQSDTQYF. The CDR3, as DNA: TGTGCCAGCAGTTTCAGACAGAGCGATACGCAGTATTTT.

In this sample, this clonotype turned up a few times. This CDR3 is CASSLGPTTGLLEYF. The CDR3 region has the DNA TGTGCCAGCAGCTTGGGGCCAACGACAGGGTTATTGGAGTATTTT. The chain has TRBV11-2 and TRBJ2-3, with 7 bases aligning to TRBD1. The V gene's germline CDR1 is SGHAT and CDR2 FQNNGV. CDR3 length equals 15 residues. V shed 3 bases, J shed 13 bases, and the junction held 16 bases outside the gene matches.

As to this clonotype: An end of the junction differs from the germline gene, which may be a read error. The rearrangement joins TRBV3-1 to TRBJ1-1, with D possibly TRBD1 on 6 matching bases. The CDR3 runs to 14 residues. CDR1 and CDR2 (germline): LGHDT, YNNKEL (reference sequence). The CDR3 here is CVSSRRDNPLEAFF. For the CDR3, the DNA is TGTGTCAGCAGCCGCCGGGACAACCCCCTTGAAGCTTTCTTT. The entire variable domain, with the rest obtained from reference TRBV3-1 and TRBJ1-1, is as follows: DTAVSQTPKYLVTQMGNDKSIKCEQNLGHDTMYWYKQDSKKFLKIMFSYNNKELIINETVPNRFSPKSPDKAHLNLHINSLELGDSAVYFCVSSRRDNPLEAFFGQGTRLTVV.

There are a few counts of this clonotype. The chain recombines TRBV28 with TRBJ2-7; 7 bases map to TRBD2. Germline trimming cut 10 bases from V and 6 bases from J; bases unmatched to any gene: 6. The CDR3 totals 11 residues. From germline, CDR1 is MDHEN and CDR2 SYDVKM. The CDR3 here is CATSTSVEQYF. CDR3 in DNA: TGTGCCACTTCAACTAGCGTCGAGCAGTACTTC.

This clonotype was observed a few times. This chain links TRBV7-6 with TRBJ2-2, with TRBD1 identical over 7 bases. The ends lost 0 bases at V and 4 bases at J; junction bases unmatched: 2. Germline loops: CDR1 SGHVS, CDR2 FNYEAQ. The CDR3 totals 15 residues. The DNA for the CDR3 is TGTGCCAGCAGCTTAGCAGGGACAGTCACCGGGGAGCTGTTTTTT. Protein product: CASSLAGTVTGELFF.

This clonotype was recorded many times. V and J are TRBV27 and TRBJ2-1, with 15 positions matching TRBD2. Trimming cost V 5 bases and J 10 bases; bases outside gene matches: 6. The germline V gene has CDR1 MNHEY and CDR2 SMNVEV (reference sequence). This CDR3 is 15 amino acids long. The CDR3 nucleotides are TGTGCCAGCAGTGAGGGACTAGCGGGAGGCATAGAGCAGTTCTTC. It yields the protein CASSEGLAGGIEQFF.

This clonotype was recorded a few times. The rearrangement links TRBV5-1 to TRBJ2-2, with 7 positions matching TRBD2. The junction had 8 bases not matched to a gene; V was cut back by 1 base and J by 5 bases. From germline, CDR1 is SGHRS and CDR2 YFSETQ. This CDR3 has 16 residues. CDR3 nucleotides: TGCGCCAGCAGCTTGAAGCGGGACTACAAGACCGGGGAGCTGTTTTTT. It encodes CASSLKRDYKTGELFF.

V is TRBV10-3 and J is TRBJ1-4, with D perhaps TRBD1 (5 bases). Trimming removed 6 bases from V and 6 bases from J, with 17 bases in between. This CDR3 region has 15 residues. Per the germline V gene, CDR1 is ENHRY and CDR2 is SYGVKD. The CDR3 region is CAISSGSRVYEKLFF. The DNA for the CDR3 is TGTGCCATCAGCTCCGGCAGCAGGGTATATGAAAAACTGTTTTTT.

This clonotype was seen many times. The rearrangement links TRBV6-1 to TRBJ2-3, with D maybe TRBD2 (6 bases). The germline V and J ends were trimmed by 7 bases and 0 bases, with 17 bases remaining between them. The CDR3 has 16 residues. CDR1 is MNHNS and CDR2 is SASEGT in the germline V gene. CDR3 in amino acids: CASTPRAGSSTDTQYF. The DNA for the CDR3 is TGTGCCAGCACCCCCCGTGCGGGATCTAGCACAGATACGCAGTATTTT.